These 20 T cell receptor beta chains came from one sample sequenced in a study of OX40 agonist ivuxolimab in advanced cancers. Measured with immunoSEQ multiplex PCR; TCRdb has only the in-frame clones, and not every one. The sample lists 74,000 or so clones; just under 95% were seen once. The sequencing used CD4+ or CD8+ T cells sorted from blood, collected in a trial of the OX40 agonist ivuxolimab. These receptors were obtained from an adult with an advanced solid tumor such as melanoma, head and neck, liver or kidney cancer.

This rearrangement joins TRBV21-1 to TRBJ1-2. TRBV21-1 is assigned pseudogene status. The CDR3 has 14 residues. The CDR3 loop is CASSLREGFYGYTF. The CDR3 DNA is TGTGCCAGCAGTCTTAGGGAGGGGTTCTATGGCTACACCTTC.

The V call is TRBV18, the J call TRBJ2-3; D is uncertain. Germline CDR1 is KGHSH and CDR2 is LQKENI. CDR3 size: 11 residues. V was cut by 6 bases and J by 6 bases, with 7 bases left in between. The DNA for the CDR3 is TGTGCCAGCTCGTCCATGGATACGCAGTATTTT. This gives the protein CASSSMDTQYF. Variable domain in full (rest from reference TRBV18 and TRBJ2-3): NAGVMQNPRHLVRRRGQEARLRCSPMKGHSHVYWYRQLPEEGLKFMVYLQKENIIDESGMPKERFSAEFPKEGPSILRIQQVVRGDSAAYFCASSSMDTQYFGPGTRLTVL.

This clone was seen a single time. CDR3 residues: CASSLAGQGDEQYF. The CDR3 region has the DNA TGTGCCAGCAGCTTAGCGGGACAGGGAGACGAGCAGTACTTC. V and J are TRBV7-9 and TRBJ2-7; 9 bases map to TRBD1. V was clipped by 0 bases and J by 5 bases; unmatched bases: 2. Germline V gene lookup returns CDR1 SEHNR and CDR2 FQNEAQ (reference sequence). This CDR3 region has 14 residues.

This rearrangement joins TRBV6-1 to TRBJ2-1, with 7 bases fitting TRBD1. Germline CDR1 MNHNS, CDR2 SASEGT. This CDR3 is built from 13 residues. V gave up 8 bases and J gave up 4 bases; unmatched junction bases: 5. The CDR3 DNA is TGTGCCAGCCGGCAGGGGGTTTACAATGAGCAGTTCTTC. It yields the protein CASRQGVYNEQFF.

The CDR3 coding sequence is TGTGCCAGCAGCTTCGGAGGGGTTAACAATCAGCCCCAGCATTTT. As protein: CASSFGGVNNQPQHF. V usage is TRBV5-4 and J usage is TRBJ1-5, with TRBD1 as a possible D gene (5 bases). This CDR3 comprises 15 residues. In germline, CDR1 is SGHNT, CDR2 YYREEE (reference sequence). Trimming shortened V by 2 bases and J by 3 bases, and 12 bases separated the two germline ends.

V and J are TRBV18 and TRBJ1-2, with D possibly being TRBD1 (5 bases). Trimming removed 1 base from V and 6 bases from J, with 21 bases in between. This CDR3 comprises 17 residues. The germline CDR1 and CDR2 sequences are KGHSH and LQKENI. CDR3 in amino acids: CASSPQYLLAGTHGYTF. CDR3 in DNA: TGTGCCAGCTCACCACAATATCTATTGGCAGGGACCCATGGCTACACCTTC. Combining the CDR3 with reference TRBV18 and TRBJ1-2 gives the whole variable domain NAGVMQNPRHLVRRRGQEARLRCSPMKGHSHVYWYRQLPEEGLKFMVYLQKENIIDESGMPKERFSAEFPKEGPSILRIQQVVRGDSAAYFCASSPQYLLAGTHGYTFGSGTRLTVV.

The rearrangement joins TRBV25-1 to TRBJ2-7, with D tentatively TRBD1 (5 bases). The CDR3 is 14 residues long. V was trimmed by 6 bases and J by 3 bases, leaving 15 bases between them. Germline lookup yields CDR1 MGHDK and CDR2 SYGVNS. CDR3 sequence (DNA): TGTGCCAGCAGCCCCCGCAGGGAAAGCTACGAGCAGTACTTC. It is translated as CASSPRRESYEQYF.

This clone was picked up one time. The V gene is TRBV30, the J gene TRBJ2-3; TRBD1 is a possible D gene (6 bases). The germline CDR1 and CDR2 sequences are GTSNPN and SVGIG (reference sequence). Trimming stripped 8 bases from V and 2 bases from J, with 17 bases between. The CDR3 consists of 14 residues. The CDR3 spells CALWGRFITDTQYF. The CDR3 DNA reads as TGTGCCCTTTGGGGGCGGTTCATCACAGATACGCAGTATTTT.

This chain links TRBV27 with TRBJ2-5; D unclear. The V end was cut by 5 bases, the J end by 1 base, with 8 bases between. The CDR3 contains 13 residues. Germline-derived CDR1 and CDR2 are MNHEY and SMNVEV (reference sequence). CDR3 bases: TGTGCCAGCAGTCGGGTAGGCCAAGAGACCCAGTACTTC. It codes for CASSRVGQETQYF.

The chain joins TRBV28 to TRBJ2-7, with D maybe TRBD2 (6 bases). Trimming cost V 6 bases and J 4 bases, with 13 bases left between them. Germline CDR1 MDHEN, CDR2 SYDVKM. The CDR3 extends over 13 amino acids. The CDR3 loop reads CASRGGPKYEQYF. The CDR3 nucleotides are TGTGCCAGCAGGGGGGGTCCAAAGTACGAGCAGTACTTC.

The V call is TRBV25-1, the J call TRBJ2-1; TRBD2 matches 7 bases. CDR1 MGHDK and CDR2 SYGVNS come from the germline V gene. The length of the CDR3 is 16 residues. The V and J ends lost 0 bases and 3 bases, in that order; junction bases with no gene match: 5. The CDR3 spells CASSEYRGVSYNEQFF. DNA for the CDR3: TGTGCCAGCAGTGAATATCGGGGGGTGAGCTACAATGAGCAGTTCTTC. The whole variable domain, remainder taken from reference TRBV25-1 and TRBJ2-1, is EADIYQTPRYLVIGTGKKITLECSQTMGHDKMYWYQQDPGMELHLIHYSYGVNSTEKGDLSSESTVSRIRTEHFPLTLESARPSHTSQYLCASSEYRGVSYNEQFFGPGTRLTVL.

CDR3 in amino acids: CASSLSVRTLSSGNTIYF. The CDR3 coding sequence is TGTGCCAGCAGTTTATCGGTGCGGACACTCAGTTCTGGAAACACCATATATTTT. The V call is TRBV27, the J call TRBJ1-3; perhaps TRBD1 as D (5 bases). Trimming left V 0 bases short and J 1 base short, with 16 bases between. Germline V gene lookup returns CDR1 MNHEY and CDR2 SMNVEV (reference sequence). CDR3 length: 18 amino acids.

In its sample, this clone was seen once. The chain uses TRBV9 and TRBJ1-6; D perhaps matches TRBD1 (5 bases). Trimming took 3 bases from V and 10 from J, leaving 20 bases between them. Germline CDR1 reads SGDLS; CDR2 reads YYNGEE. This CDR3 contains 16 residues. CDR3 residues: CASSGATGGNVSPLHF. CDR3 nucleotide sequence: TGTGCCAGCAGCGGGGCCACGGGGGGAAATGTGTCACCCCTCCACTTT.

The chain couples TRBV6-5 to TRBJ2-7, with 12 bases aligning to TRBD2. Unmatched junction bases numbered 6, after V lost 5 bases and J lost 4 bases. Germline V gives CDR1 MNHEY, CDR2 SVGAGI. The CDR3 loop spans 15 amino acids. The CDR3 region is CASSRSLAGGYEQYF. The CDR3 region has the DNA TGTGCCAGCAGTAGGTCACTAGCGGGAGGATACGAGCAGTACTTC.

The chain has TRBV5-4 and TRBJ2-5; D perhaps matches TRBD2 (6 bases). The CDR3 runs 14 residues. V lost 1 base, J lost 5 bases, and 12 bases lay in between. Germline V CDR1 and CDR2: SGHNT, YYREEE (reference sequence). The CDR3 DNA follows: TGTGCCAGCAGCTTGAGAGGTCTAGCGGAGACCCAGTACTTC. Amino acid sequence: CASSLRGLAETQYF.

The genes are TRBV2 and TRBJ2-5, with 9 bases aligning to TRBD2. The trim removed 8 bases at V and 1 base at J, leaving 8 bases unmatched. The germline gives CDR1 SNHLY, CDR2 FYNNEI. The CDR3 is 15 amino acids. The CDR3 protein is CASVLAGAGQETQYF. The CDR3 DNA reads as TGTGCCAGCGTTTTAGCGGGAGCGGGCCAAGAGACCCAGTACTTC.

The V and J genes are TRBV6-4 and TRBJ2-3; TRBD1 aligns across 9 bases. The CDR3 is 17 amino acids. V shed 0 bases, J shed 2 bases, and the junction held 6 bases outside the gene matches. CDR1 is MRHNA and CDR2 is SNTAGT in the germline V gene. CDR3 sequence (DNA): TGTGCCAGCAGTGACTCTTGGACAGGGGTGAACACAGATACGCAGTATTTT. It yields the protein CASSDSWTGVNTDTQYF.

The chain recombines TRBV30 with TRBJ1-1; D is undetermined. Trimming cost V 5 bases and J 7 bases, with 11 bases left between them. Germline loops: CDR1 GTSNPN, CDR2 SVGIG (reference sequence). The CDR3 loop spans 11 amino acids. This CDR3 is CAWARVSEAFF. CDR3 nucleotides: TGTGCCTGGGCCCGGGTAAGTGAAGCTTTCTTT.

This clone was counted once. The CDR3 nucleotides read TGTGCCAGCAGTTTTCGGCTTGCGTACACAGATACGCAGTATTTT. This encodes CASSFRLAYTDTQYF. J is TRBJ2-3 and V is TRBV27; D remains unclear. Between the trimmed V and J ends, which lost 3 bases and 2 bases, there was a span of 12 bases. This CDR3 contains 15 residues. Germline lookup yields CDR1 MNHEY and CDR2 SMNVEV (reference sequence).

V usage is TRBV29-1 and J usage is TRBJ1-6, with D tentatively TRBD1 (5 bases). The V gene lost 5 bases and the J gene lost 9 bases, with 14 bases spanning the gap. The CDR3 is 13 residues long. Germline V CDR1 and CDR2: SQVTM, ANQGSEA. The CDR3 sequence is CSVLARVGSPLHF. CDR3 nucleotides: TGCAGCGTTCTCGCCAGGGTGGGTTCACCCCTCCACTTT.